This TCR beta chain was obtained from a study of monozygotic twins with inflammatory bowel disease. The study, taken as a whole, reports: T cell subtypes that differed could not be told apart. The study found lower TCRbeta diversity (inverse Simpson) in IBD patients than in healthy co-twins. Among patients, repertoires may have gained variability from differing immunosuppressive treatments.

About this clonotype itself: Its antigen is currently unknown.

The CDR3 has 12 amino acids. A template switching step added UMIs, each with a 6-nucleotide sample barcode. No DNA is given; TCRdb re-called the 5' RACE reads and lists each CDR3 protein once. This repertoire includes 300,000 to 400,000 distinct CDR3 sequences. V usage is TRBV12-3 or TRBV12-4 and J usage is TRBJ1-2. Sequenced input: blood. This receptor was identified in a human donor with ulcerative colitis or Crohn's disease, or a healthy co-twin of an affected twin (not recorded which). The CDR3 protein is CASSQINYGYTF.